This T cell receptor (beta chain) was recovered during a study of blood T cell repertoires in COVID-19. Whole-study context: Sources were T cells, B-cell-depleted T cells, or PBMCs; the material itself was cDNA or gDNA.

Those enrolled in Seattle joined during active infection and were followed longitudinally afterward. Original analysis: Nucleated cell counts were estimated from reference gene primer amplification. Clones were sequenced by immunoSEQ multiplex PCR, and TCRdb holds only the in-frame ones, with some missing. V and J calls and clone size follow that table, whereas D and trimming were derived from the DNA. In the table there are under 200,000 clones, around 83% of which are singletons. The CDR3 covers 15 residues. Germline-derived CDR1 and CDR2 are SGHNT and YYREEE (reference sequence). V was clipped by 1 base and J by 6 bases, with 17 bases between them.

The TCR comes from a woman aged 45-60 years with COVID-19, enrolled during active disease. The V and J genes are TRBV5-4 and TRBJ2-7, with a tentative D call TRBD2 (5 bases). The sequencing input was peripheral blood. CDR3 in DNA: TGTGCCAGCAGCTTGTCTTCTGGAGGAGTTAGCGAGCAGTACTTC. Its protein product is CASSLSSGGVSEQYF.